What follows are 21 T cell receptor beta chains derived from one specimen sequenced in a study of identical twins. A single record per CDR3 protein comes from TCRdb applying MiXCR to the 5' RACE reads. Of 1.5 million or so distinct CDR3 sequences in the sample, roughly 35% were seen once. Sequencing was performed on cord blood. Receptors were obtained from a newborn girl in good health.

The genes are TRBV20-1 and TRBJ2-7, with a weak D call TRBD2 (5 bases). The DNA end is more similar to TRBJ2-5, so the J call may be wrong. CDR3 length: 15 amino acids. Germline V lookup: CDR1 DFQATT, CDR2 SNEGSKA (reference sequence). CDR3 loop: CSALGRGPSQETQYF. For the CDR3, the DNA is TGCAGTGCTTTGGGTCGCGGGCCTAGCCAAGAGACCCAGTACTTC.

J is TRBJ2-1 and V is TRBV7-2, with D tentatively TRBD1 or TRBD2 (6 bases each). Germline V gives CDR1 SGHTA, CDR2 FQGNSA. The CDR3 runs 16 residues. V was cut by 5 bases and J by 0 bases, with 14 bases left in between. The CDR3 DNA reads TGTGCCAGCAGCCCGGGGGCTTGGGTCTCCTACAATGAGCAGTTCTTC. Translated: CASSPGAWVSYNEQFF.

This clonotype was observed once. The V gene is TRBV3-1, the J gene TRBJ2-1; TRBD1 or TRBD2 may be the D gene (6 bases each). Trimming shortened V by 1 base and J by 7 bases, and 17 bases separated the two germline ends. This CDR3 is built from 16 residues. Germline V gene sequence: CDR1 LGHDT, CDR2 YNNKEL (reference sequence). Here the CDR3 reads CASSQGQDAAGNEQFF. CDR3 DNA sequence: TGTGCCAGCAGCCAAGGACAGGACGCCGCGGGGAATGAGCAGTTCTTC.

This chain connects TRBV7-8 to TRBJ1-1, with D possibly being TRBD1 (6 bases). Trimming removed 10 bases at V and 2 bases at J, with 20 bases between. Germline V lookup: CDR1 SGHVS, CDR2 FQNEAQ. The CDR3 is made up of 15 amino acids. CDR3 loop: CATWVRGRKNTEAFF. For the CDR3, the DNA is TGTGCCACGTGGGTCAGGGGAAGGAAAAACACTGAAGCTTTCTTT.

This clonotype has only one observation. This may be a read error, as it is one base from a much larger clone. The chain recombines TRBV10-3 with TRBJ2-3; TRBD2 agrees at 7 bases. With 10 bases clipped from V and 4 bases from J, the junction kept 8 bases outside the gene matches. The CDR3 consists of 13 residues. CDR1 is ENHRY, CDR2 SYGVKD, per germline. CDR3 in amino acids: CATDGRLADTQYF. The CDR3 DNA sequence: TGTGCCACCGACGGGAGGCTAGCAGATACGCAGTATTTT.

This chain uses TRBV4-1 with TRBJ1-6, with D possibly being TRBD1 (6 bases). Trimming removed 1 base at V and 8 bases at J, with 15 bases between. The V gene's germline CDR1 is MGHRA and CDR2 YSYEKL. This CDR3 contains 16 residues. CDR3 bases: TGCGCCAGCAGCCAAGTGGCGGGGACACGAGATTCACCCCTCCACTTT. It encodes CASSQVAGTRDSPLHF.

This clonotype has a count of ten or more. V is TRBV12-3 or TRBV12-4 and J is TRBJ1-5; D is uncertain. This CDR3 contains 13 residues. V was clipped by 3 bases and J by 4 bases, with 7 bases between them. CDR3 DNA sequence: TGTGCCAGCAGTTTCGGGCCAAATCAGCCCCAGCATTTT. Translating gives CASSFGPNQPQHF.

This clonotype was seen only a few times. The chain joins TRBV24-1 to TRBJ2-4; 10 bases map to TRBD1. The DNA end favors TRBJ2-7, so the J call may be wrong. This CDR3 is 11 amino acids long. Germline CDR1 is KGHDR and CDR2 is SFDVKD. The CDR3 sequence is CAIGTGDEQYF. CDR3 bases: TGTGCCATCGGGACAGGGGACGAGCAGTACTTC.

The chain carries TRBV20-1 and TRBJ1-1, with no clear D. CDR3 length equals 14 residues. Germline V lookup: CDR1 DFQATT, CDR2 SNEGSKA (reference sequence). The V end was cut by 0 bases, the J end by 5 bases, with 13 bases between. The CDR3 is CSARDAQRWTEAFF. The CDR3 bases are TGCAGTGCTAGAGATGCGCAGCGATGGACTGAAGCTTTCTTT.

This clonotype was observed a handful of times. The chain is built from TRBV2 and TRBJ2-7; D is uncertain. V lost 5 bases, J lost 4 bases, and 15 bases lay in between. The germline CDR1 and CDR2 sequences are SNHLY and FYNNEI. The CDR3 has 14 residues. The CDR3, as DNA: TGTGCCAGCAGTCAGGCAGTGCCTAAATACGAGCAGTACTTC. This codes for CASSQAVPKYEQYF. Combining the CDR3 with reference TRBV2 and TRBJ2-7 gives the whole variable domain EPEVTQTPSHQVTQMGQEVILRCVPISNHLYFYWYRQILGQKVEFLVSFYNNEISEKSEIFDDQFSVERPDGSNFTLKIRSTKLEDSAMYFCASSQAVPKYEQYFGPGTRLTVT.

This clonotype showed up just a few times. This chain joins TRBV19 and TRBJ2-1; D is unresolved. The CDR3 length is 13 residues. The V and J ends lost 7 bases and 2 bases respectively, with 9 bases between them. Germline CDR1 and CDR2: LNHDA and SQIVND (reference sequence). The CDR3 sequence is CASKGPPYNEQFF. CDR3 nucleotides: TGTGCCAGTAAAGGTCCCCCCTACAATGAGCAGTTCTTC.

The V and J genes are TRBV12-3 or TRBV12-4 and TRBJ1-5, with D unclear. V lost 3 bases to trimming and J lost 7 bases, with 13 bases between them. CDR3 size: 14 residues. The CDR3: CASSFGTQGQPQHF. The DNA of the CDR3 is TGTGCCAGCAGTTTTGGCACTCAAGGGCAGCCCCAGCATTTT.

This clonotype was counted a few times. The V and J genes are TRBV3-1 and TRBJ1-5, with TRBD1 identical over 12 bases. This CDR3 region has 17 residues. J was trimmed by 6 bases and V by 0 bases; bases with no gene match: 6. Germline CDR1 LGHDT, CDR2 YNNKEL (reference sequence). The CDR3 coding sequence is TGTGCCAGCAGCCAAGACCCGGGACAGGGGGCTGGTCAGCCCCAGCATTTT. It yields the protein CASSQDPGQGAGQPQHF.

This chain joins TRBV2 and TRBJ1-1; TRBD1 is a possible D gene (6 bases). Germline lookup yields CDR1 SNHLY and CDR2 FYNNEI. This CDR3 spans 15 amino acids. Trimming shortened V by 0 bases and J by 4 bases, and 12 bases separated the two germline ends. CDR3: CASSEAGGGSTEAFF. The CDR3 DNA sequence: TGTGCCAGCAGTGAAGCGGGGGGCGGGAGCACTGAAGCTTTCTTT.

The rearrangement links TRBV2 to TRBJ2-5; 10 bases line up with TRBD2. The germline CDR1 and CDR2 sequences are SNHLY and FYNNEI. The CDR3 runs 14 residues. Trimming at V came to 4 bases and at J to 9 bases, leaving 8 bases not matched to a gene. The CDR3 spells CASSAGLAMEAQYF. The CDR3 DNA reads as TGTGCCAGCAGTGCGGGACTAGCGATGGAGGCCCAGTACTTC.

This chain links TRBV6-2 or TRBV6-3 with TRBJ1-1, with D unresolved. Germline V lookup: CDR1 MNHEY, CDR2 SVGEGT. Deletions cut 2 bases from V and 11 bases from J, with 15 bases between. The CDR3 runs to 13 residues. For the CDR3, the DNA is TGTGCCAGCAGTTACGCGGGAGTCGCGATCGCTTTCTTT. It translates to CASSYAGVAIAFF.

The chain joins TRBV29-1 to TRBJ2-5, with 9 bases that match TRBD2. CDR1 and CDR2 from the germline V gene are SQVTM and ANQGSEA. V trimming: 6 bases; J trimming: 2 bases; junction bases outside the gene matches: 7. The CDR3 consists of 14 residues. The CDR3 DNA is TGCAGCGTCAGCGGGACTAGCAGGCAAGAGACCCAGTACTTC. It encodes CSVSGTSRQETQYF.

This clonotype was observed a few times. The chain has TRBV10-1 and TRBJ1-1; D possibly corresponds to TRBD1 (5 bases). V was shortened by 4 bases and J by 5 bases, with 8 bases between the two germline ends. Germline V gene sequence: CDR1 WNHNN, CDR2 SYGVQD (reference sequence). The CDR3 totals 12 residues. CDR3 DNA sequence: TGCGCCAGCAGTGCAGGGAGGACTGAAGCTTTCTTT. This sequence encodes CASSAGRTEAFF.

The rearrangement links TRBV7-6 to TRBJ1-4, with 7 nucleotides matching TRBD1. The trim removed 3 bases at V and 1 base at J, leaving 2 bases unmatched. This CDR3 is 15 amino acids long. The germline gives CDR1 SGHVS, CDR2 FNYEAQ. The CDR3 coding sequence is TGTGCCAGCAGCTTTCACAGGGGAACTAATGAAAAACTGTTTTTT. As protein: CASSFHRGTNEKLFF.

V gene TRBV10-3 combines with J gene TRBJ1-2; tentatively, D is TRBD1 (5 bases). The CDR3 has 15 residues. Trimming stripped 4 bases from V and 4 bases from J, with 16 bases between. Germline V gene lookup returns CDR1 ENHRY and CDR2 SYGVKD. Here the CDR3 reads CAISAGGAQSYGYTF. The CDR3 DNA follows: TGTGCCATCAGTGCGGGAGGGGCGCAGAGCTATGGCTACACCTTC.

This clonotype was seen a handful of times. The chain uses TRBV5-1 and TRBJ2-2, with D tentatively TRBD1 (6 bases). CDR3 length: 17 amino acids. Trimming removed 0 bases from V and 2 bases from J, with 14 bases in between. Germline CDR1 SGHRS, CDR2 YFSETQ. For the CDR3, the DNA is TGCGCCAGCAGCTTGGAGTTAGGGGGATTAAACACCGGGGAGCTGTTTTTT. This gives the protein CASSLELGGLNTGELFF.